The clone carrying this T cell receptor beta chain was detected a few times. This sample was taken from a study of response to subunit inactivated influenza vaccine. TCRdb used MiXCR to reprocess the RT-PCR reads, holding one entry per CDR3 protein. The sample carries some 570,000 distinct CDR3 sequences, 11% recorded once. These data are also associated with another study on T cells expressing NK-cell markers. From that report: TCR beta cDNA was made by 5'RACE template switching with UMIs.

The sequenced sample was PBMCs from blood, obtained on the day of vaccination. The TCR originated in a man in his fifties or sixties who received an inactivated influenza vaccine.

This CDR3 is CASRITGTGLYNEQFF. DNA of the CDR3: TGTGCCAGCAGAATTACCGGGACAGGACTATACAATGAGCAGTTCTTC. The chain employs TRBV6-1 and TRBJ2-1; 8 bases are shared with TRBD1. The CDR3 runs to 16 residues. The J segment lost 4 bases and the V segment lost 6 bases, leaving 11 bases of the junction unmatched. The germline V gene has CDR1 MNHNS and CDR2 SASEGT.